This record covers a single T cell receptor (beta chain). The sample comes from a study of long-term antiretroviral therapy in people with HIV. Runs used v3.0 of the immunoSEQ assay and were done at survey level. The data were produced by immunoSEQ multiplex PCR, yet TCRdb's version contains in-frame clones alone and is incomplete. The sample has fewer than 20,000 clones; about 86% are singletons. The CDR3 covers 13 residues. Germline V gives CDR1 SGDLS, CDR2 YYNGEE. The V gene end was trimmed by 0 bases and the J gene end by 7 bases; junction bases not matched to a gene: 1. Source: unsorted PBMCs, taken 0.3 years before starting antiretroviral therapy. This receptor was taken from a middle-aged man with HIV. The V call is TRBV9, the J call TRBJ2-1; 7 bases are a match to TRBD2. The CDR3 region is CASSVGGRNEQFF. CDR3 bases: TGTGCCAGCAGCGTAGGCGGGAGAAATGAGCAGTTCTTC.